This T cell receptor (beta chain) was recovered during a study of T cell responses to AZD1222 COVID-19 vaccine. Broader study findings: Repertoire sampling happened only post peak T cell response.

TCRdb's copy holds only in-frame clones and misses some; the assay was immunoSEQ multiplex PCR. The profile covers about 140,000 clones, with about 90% appearing a single time and roughly 7.5% taken by the ten largest. The J segment lost 7 bases and the V segment lost 0 bases, leaving 5 bases of the junction unmatched. The CDR3 length is 15 residues. Per germline, CDR1 KGHSH and CDR2 LQKENI. Comment on this clone: Its antigen is unidentified.

The gene calls are TRBV18 and TRBJ1-4; 7 positions match TRBD1. This sequence originates from an adult who received the MenACWY meningococcal vaccine as a control. Material: peripheral blood, obtained 28 days after the second dose of the MenACWY control vaccine. The CDR3 region is CASSPPAGGTEKLFF. DNA for the CDR3: TGTGCCAGCTCACCACCGGCAGGGGGGACTGAAAAACTGTTTTTT. Looking up the rest from reference TRBV18 and TRBJ1-4 gives the full variable domain: NAGVMQNPRHLVRRRGQEARLRCSPMKGHSHVYWYRQLPEEGLKFMVYLQKENIIDESGMPKERFSAEFPKEGPSILRIQQVVRGDSAAYFCASSPPAGGTEKLFFGSGTQLSVL.